Presented here are 18 T cell receptor beta chains from one specimen sequenced in a study of T-cell memory formation after mild COVID-19. TCRdb ran MiXCR on the 5' RACE reads and lists one entry per CDR3 protein. Of just under 350,000 distinct CDR3 sequences listed, 10% to 15% are singletons. Sequencing was done on a sample of PBMCs or a T cell subset sorted from them (not recorded which). The receptors derive from a man younger than 35 who had mild COVID-19 (a few samples of this study predate the infection). Cell type and time point are not known.

This chain connects TRBV7-8 to TRBJ1-1; D call uncertain. The CDR3 totals 13 residues. Trimming shortened V by 5 bases and J by 1 base, and 8 bases separated the two germline ends. CDR1 and CDR2 from the germline V gene are SGHVS and FQNEAQ. CDR3 protein: CASSPTENTEAFF. The CDR3 region has the DNA TGTGCCAGCAGCCCTACGGAGAACACTGAAGCTTTCTTT.

This chain connects TRBV7-2 to TRBJ1-2; D not resolved. Germline V lookup: CDR1 SGHTA, CDR2 FQGNSA. This CDR3 region has 14 residues. V shed 4 bases and J shed 8 bases, with 17 bases lying between them. CDR3 loop: CASSSPTAERGYTF. As DNA, the CDR3 is TGTGCCAGCAGCTCGCCCACCGCTGAGAGAGGCTACACCTTC.

The V call is TRBV12-3 or TRBV12-4, the J call TRBJ1-1, with 12 bases identical to TRBD1. With V trimmed by 7 bases and J by 5 bases, 8 bases remained unmatched. The CDR3 contains 15 residues. This chain's CDR3 is CASNPGQGARTEAFF. DNA of the CDR3: TGTGCCAGCAACCCGGGACAGGGGGCTAGAACTGAAGCTTTCTTT.

The genes are TRBV4-2 and TRBJ2-7; either TRBD1 or TRBD2 may supply D (5 bases each). Per the germline V gene, CDR1 is LGHNA and CDR2 is YNFKEQ. CDR3 size: 13 residues. V lost 3 bases, J lost 4 bases, and 10 bases lay in between. This CDR3 is CASSQTGPYEQYF. The CDR3 DNA reads as TGTGCCAGCAGCCAGACGGGGCCGTACGAGCAGTACTTC.

The rearrangement joins TRBV12-3 or TRBV12-4 to TRBJ1-5; D gene ambiguous. The length of the CDR3 is 15 residues. Trimming pared 1 base from V and 3 bases from J, leaving 10 bases between. The CDR3: CASSLEVRTNQPQHF. The CDR3 DNA reads as TGTGCCAGCAGTTTAGAGGTGAGAACCAATCAGCCCCAGCATTTT.

This clonotype was observed a handful of times. The CDR3 reads CASRTSGGAEDTQYF. The CDR3 DNA follows: TGTGCCAGCAGGACTAGCGGGGGGGCAGAAGATACGCAGTATTTT. The rearrangement joins TRBV11-2 to TRBJ2-3; 14 bases fit TRBD2. V lost 6 bases and J lost 5; bases outside the gene matches: 4. Germline CDR1 SGHAT, CDR2 FQNNGV. This CDR3 has 15 residues.

J is TRBJ2-3 and V is TRBV4-3, with 9 positions matching TRBD1. Per the germline V gene, CDR1 is LGHNA and CDR2 is YSLEER. V shed 3 bases and J 2 bases; nucleotides not matched to a gene: 6. This CDR3 has 16 amino acids. The chain's CDR3 is CASSQRQGGNTDTQYF. CDR3 DNA sequence: TGCGCCAGCAGCCAGAGACAGGGGGGGAACACAGATACGCAGTATTTT.

Many counts were recorded for this clonotype. V is TRBV5-5 and J is TRBJ2-2; D not resolved. Trimming stripped 1 base from V and 3 bases from J, with 10 bases between. This CDR3 has 15 amino acids. From germline, CDR1 is SGHKS and CDR2 YYEKEE (reference sequence). The CDR3 spells CASSLFRADTGELFF. The CDR3 DNA sequence: TGTGCCAGCAGCTTGTTTAGGGCAGACACCGGGGAGCTGTTTTTT.

This clonotype turned up a few times. The CDR3 sequence: CASSARLPDTQYF. For the CDR3, the DNA is TGTGCCAGCAGCGCCCGACTCCCAGATACGCAGTATTTT. The genes are TRBV14 and TRBJ2-3, with D unresolved. Germline CDR1 reads SGHDN; CDR2 reads FVKESK. V lost 5 bases, J lost 4 bases, and 10 bases lay in between. The CDR3 covers 13 residues. Variable domain in full (rest from reference TRBV14 and TRBJ2-3): EAGVTQFPSHSVIEKGQTVTLRCDPISGHDNLYWYRRVMGKEIKFLLHFVKESKQDESGMPNNRFLAERTGGTYSTLKVQPAELEDSGVYFCASSARLPDTQYFGPGTRLTVL.

V is TRBV6-1 and J is TRBJ2-5; D call uncertain. Trimming took 1 base from V and 2 from J, leaving 2 bases between them. The CDR3 is made up of 12 amino acids. Germline lookup yields CDR1 MNHNS and CDR2 SASEGT. The CDR3 region is CASSEVQETQYF. The CDR3 DNA reads TGTGCCAGCAGTGAAGTGCAAGAGACCCAGTACTTC.

V is TRBV10-2 and J is TRBJ1-6; D perhaps matches TRBD1 (5 bases). The germline V gene encodes CDR1 WSHSY and CDR2 SAAADI. V was cut by 8 bases and J by 6 bases, with 11 bases left in between. The CDR3 has 13 residues. In DNA form, the CDR3 reads TGCGCCAGCTTGCGGGGGGGTAATTCACCCCTCCACTTT. Translating it yields CASLRGGNSPLHF.

This clonotype was recorded a few times. The chain carries TRBV4-3 and TRBJ2-6; D is possibly TRBD1 (6 bases). V shed 4 bases and J shed 2 bases, with 27 bases lying between them. Germline CDR1 and CDR2: LGHNA and YSLEER. CDR3 size: 21 residues. CDR3 bases: TGCGCCAGCAGCCGCCAGGTCGCAACAGGGCATGGAACTGCTGGGGCCAACGTCCTGACTTTC. It yields the protein CASSRQVATGHGTAGANVLTF.

The chain is built from TRBV28 and TRBJ1-1, with D unresolved. Trimming took 7 bases from V and 0 from J, leaving 12 bases between them. This CDR3 is built from 14 residues. Germline assignment: CDR1 MDHEN and CDR2 SYDVKM. The CDR3 nucleotides are TGTGCCAGCACAGTCCCGGGGATGAACACTGAAGCTTTCTTT. Translation gives CASTVPGMNTEAFF.

At least ten counts were recorded for this clonotype. V and J are TRBV20-1 and TRBJ2-3; 11 positions agree with TRBD2. The germline V gene has CDR1 DFQATT and CDR2 SNEGSKA (reference sequence). This CDR3 region has 16 residues. Trimming cost V 0 bases and J 3 bases; bases outside gene matches: 5. DNA of the CDR3: TGCAGTGCTAGAGATCCGACTAGCGGGGTTACAGATACGCAGTATTTT. Translated: CSARDPTSGVTDTQYF.

The genes are TRBV20-1 and TRBJ2-7; possibly TRBD1 or TRBD2 for D (5 bases each). Trimming removed 1 base from V and 2 bases from J, with 9 bases in between. Germline V gives CDR1 DFQATT, CDR2 SNEGSKA (reference sequence). The CDR3 is 13 amino acids. CDR3 coding DNA: TGCAGTGCTAGAGTGCGAGGGGCCTACGAGCAGTACTTC. Encoded protein: CSARVRGAYEQYF.

V usage is TRBV5-1 and J usage is TRBJ2-7; TRBD1 agrees at 10 bases. CDR3 length equals 14 residues. The ends lost 4 bases at V and 4 bases at J; junction bases unmatched: 5. Per the germline V gene, CDR1 is SGHRS and CDR2 is YFSETQ. The DNA for the CDR3 is TGCGCCAGCAGCACCGGGACAGGGGTGTACGAGCAGTACTTC. Its translation: CASSTGTGVYEQYF.

A few counts support this clonotype. The chain carries TRBV18 and TRBJ1-1; possible D gene TRBD1, 6 bases. The V gene's germline CDR1 is KGHSH and CDR2 LQKENI. V was cut by 1 base and J by 4 bases, with 22 bases left in between. This CDR3 contains 18 residues. The CDR3: CASSPLRKGGGSSTEAFF. DNA of the CDR3: TGTGCCAGCTCACCACTCAGGAAGGGGGGCGGGTCAAGCACTGAAGCTTTCTTT.

The chain uses TRBV7-2 and TRBJ1-3, with D hard to call. Trimming shortened V by 1 base and J by 4 bases, and 5 bases separated the two germline ends. Germline lookup yields CDR1 SGHTA and CDR2 FQGNSA. The CDR3 runs 13 residues. The CDR3 DNA reads as TGTGCCAGCAGCTTAGGGCCAGGAAACACCATATATTTT. Encoded protein: CASSLGPGNTIYF.